One and the same sample provided the 28 T cell receptor beta chains below, sequenced in a study of blood T cell dynamics during melanoma immunotherapy. Noted time point: pre-treatment baseline. Produced via immunoSEQ multiplex PCR; TCRdb's table is partial and in-frame only. The sample holds almost 25,000 clones, 70% to 90% seen once. This specimen was blood, taken from a patient treated with checkpoint blockade. These receptors originate from a human donor with melanoma.

The rearrangement uses TRBV5-6 and TRBJ2-7; D gene ambiguous. Germline CDR1 SGHDT, CDR2 YYEEEE. V was cut by 2 bases and J by 3 bases, with 9 bases left in between. This CDR3 comprises 13 residues. The chain's CDR3 is CASSFGPHYEQYF. CDR3 DNA: TGTGCCAGCAGCTTCGGGCCTCACTACGAGCAGTACTTC.

The rearrangement links TRBV6-5 to TRBJ2-2, with 7 positions matching TRBD2. Germline-derived CDR1 and CDR2 are MNHEY and SVGAGI. There are 15 residues in the CDR3. The trim removed 4 bases at V and 1 base at J, leaving 3 bases unmatched. The CDR3 region is CASSWLAENTGELFF. In DNA form, the CDR3 reads TGTGCCAGCAGTTGGCTAGCGGAGAACACCGGGGAGCTGTTTTTT.

The chain recombines TRBV2 with TRBJ2-2, with 10 bases matching TRBD2. The J segment lost 4 bases and the V segment lost 6 bases, leaving 11 bases of the junction unmatched. CDR3 length: 17 amino acids. Germline V gives CDR1 SNHLY, CDR2 FYNNEI. Here the CDR3 reads CASRNPSGRRGTGELFF. The CDR3 nucleotides are TGTGCCAGCAGAAACCCTAGCGGGAGAAGGGGCACCGGGGAGCTGTTTTTT. The full variable domain, in which reference TRBV2 and TRBJ2-2 provide the parts outside the CDR3, is EPEVTQTPSHQVTQMGQEVILRCVPISNHLYFYWYRQILGQKVEFLVSFYNNEISEKSEIFDDQFSVERPDGSNFTLKIRSTKLEDSAMYFCASRNPSGRRGTGELFFGEGSRLTVL.

On this clone: At one end the junction does not follow the germline gene, possibly because of a read error. The V call is TRBV5-6, the J call TRBJ1-2; D is unresolved. This CDR3 comprises 13 residues. CDR1 is SGHDT and CDR2 is YYEEEE in the germline V gene. This CDR3 is CASRLGEHYGYTF. The CDR3 nucleotides are TGTGCCAGCAGATTGGGAGAACATTATGGCTACACCTTC.

The J gene is TRBJ2-7, the V gene TRBV2; D is possibly TRBD1 or TRBD2 (5 bases each). The V gene's germline CDR1 is SNHLY and CDR2 FYNNEI. The CDR3 covers 13 residues. Trimming pared 10 bases from V and 7 bases from J, leaving 20 bases between. CDR3 DNA: TGTGCCACTACGGGGCAGGTCGACGGGGAGCAGTACTTC. Amino acids: CATTGQVDGEQYF.

This clone was detected only once. This chain joins TRBV6-4 and TRBJ2-5, with D tentatively TRBD1 or TRBD2 (5 bases each). Trimming removed 1 base at V and 2 bases at J, with 14 bases between. The germline V gene encodes CDR1 MRHNA and CDR2 SNTAGT. CDR3 length: 16 amino acids. The CDR3 spells CASSDFGGRAQETQYF. The CDR3 nucleotides are TGTGCCAGCAGTGACTTCGGAGGCAGGGCGCAAGAGACCCAGTACTTC.

The chain uses TRBV6-6 and TRBJ1-4; D possibly corresponds to TRBD1 (5 bases). This CDR3 spans 14 amino acids. Trimming left V 2 bases short and J 4 bases short, with 8 bases between. The germline V gene encodes CDR1 MNHNY and CDR2 SVGAGI (reference sequence). The CDR3 sequence is CASSYPQGNEKLFF. Here the CDR3 DNA reads TGTGCCAGCAGTTACCCGCAGGGTAATGAAAAACTGTTTTTT.

The rearrangement links TRBV5-1 to TRBJ1-4; 11 bases map to TRBD1. V shed 2 bases, J shed 2 bases, and the junction held 11 bases outside the gene matches. In germline, CDR1 is SGHRS, CDR2 YFSETQ. CDR3 size: 19 residues. The DNA for the CDR3 is TGCGCCAGCAGCTTTCTCGGACAGGGGGCGCGGGCCACTAATGAAAAACTGTTTTTT. As protein: CASSFLGQGARATNEKLFF.

This chain joins TRBV9 and TRBJ2-7; 9 nucleotides line up with TRBD2. The V and J ends lost 4 bases and 5 bases, in that order; junction bases with no gene match: 7. Germline V gene lookup returns CDR1 SGDLS and CDR2 YYNGEE. The CDR3 runs 14 residues. In DNA, the CDR3 is TGTGCCAGCAGCTCAAGCGGGAGGTTAGACGAGCAGTACTTC. This encodes CASSSSGRLDEQYF.

The chain employs TRBV19 and TRBJ1-1, with D unresolved. Germline CDR1 LNHDA, CDR2 SQIVND (reference sequence). V was cut by 7 bases and J by 5 bases, with 20 bases left in between. This CDR3 comprises 15 residues. The CDR3 loop reads CASTPPRLPGTEAFF. In DNA, the CDR3 is TGTGCCAGTACCCCTCCCAGGCTTCCGGGGACTGAAGCTTTCTTT.

This clone came up once. The V gene is TRBV11-3, the J gene TRBJ2-1; D remains unclear. V lost 1 base and J lost 5, with 6 bases in between. This CDR3 region has 13 residues. The germline V gene encodes CDR1 SGHNT and CDR2 YENEEA. Written as DNA, the CDR3 is TGTGCCAGCAGCTTAGGGGCGGACAATGAGCAGTTCTTC. Translating gives CASSLGADNEQFF.

The CDR3 here is CASSETRVWGEQFF. Written as DNA, the CDR3 is TGTGCCAGCAGTGAAACGAGGGTTTGGGGTGAGCAGTTCTTC. The rearrangement links TRBV2 to TRBJ2-1; perhaps TRBD2 as D (5 bases). The CDR3 is 14 amino acids. With 2 bases removed from V and 9 bases from J, the gap between germline ends came to 14 bases. In germline, CDR1 is SNHLY, CDR2 FYNNEI.

V is TRBV5-1 and J is TRBJ2-3; D is unresolved. The CDR3 loop spans 14 amino acids. Germline CDR1 reads SGHRS; CDR2 reads YFSETQ. V shed 0 bases and J shed 2 bases, with 7 bases lying between them. Here the CDR3 DNA reads TGCGCCAGCAGCTTGGGCGGATCCACAGATACGCAGTATTTT. Its protein is CASSLGGSTDTQYF.

The gene calls are TRBV5-1 and TRBJ1-5; D unresolved. V dropped 0 bases and J dropped 0 bases, with 4 bases sitting between them. The germline gives CDR1 SGHRS, CDR2 YFSETQ. The CDR3 is 14 residues long. The CDR3 is CASSLDSSNQPQHF. The CDR3, as DNA: TGCGCCAGCAGCTTGGACAGTAGCAATCAGCCCCAGCATTTT.

This chain connects TRBV5-1 to TRBJ2-1, with D perhaps matching TRBD2 (6 bases). Deletions cut 4 bases from V and 5 bases from J, with 10 bases between. This CDR3 has 13 amino acids. In germline, CDR1 is SGHRS, CDR2 YFSETQ. CDR3 in DNA: TGCGCCAGCAGCATCGGACTAAACAATGAGCAGTTCTTC. It specifies CASSIGLNNEQFF.

The chain has TRBV9 and TRBJ2-5, with TRBD1 matching over 7 bases. The CDR3 contains 14 residues. Germline CDR1 and CDR2: SGDLS and YYNGEE. The trim removed 3 bases at V and 5 bases at J, leaving 7 bases unmatched. CDR3 nucleotides: TGTGCCAGCAGCGCTACAGGGGCCCGGGAGACCCAGTACTTC. The encoded protein is CASSATGARETQYF.

CDR3 loop: CASSFWTSGGYNEQFF. Written as DNA, the CDR3 is TGTGCCAGCAGCTTCTGGACTAGCGGGGGCTACAATGAGCAGTTCTTC. The chain is built from TRBV9 and TRBJ2-1, with 13 bases matching TRBD2. Germline V gives CDR1 SGDLS, CDR2 YYNGEE. The CDR3 is 16 amino acids. With 4 bases clipped from V and 3 bases from J, the junction kept 4 bases outside the gene matches.

This clone was seen a handful of times. This sequence joins TRBV6-1 and TRBJ2-1; 12 nucleotides match TRBD2. Trimming at V came to 4 bases and at J to 3 bases, leaving 7 bases not matched to a gene. Germline loops: CDR1 MNHNS, CDR2 SASEGT. The CDR3 is made up of 17 amino acids. This CDR3 reads CASSGLAGGPGYNEQFF. Written as DNA, the CDR3 is TGTGCCAGCAGTGGTCTAGCGGGAGGGCCGGGCTACAATGAGCAGTTCTTC.

The chain carries TRBV9 and TRBJ2-7; TRBD2 aligns across 12 bases. V was clipped by 7 bases and J by 6 bases; unmatched bases: 14. The CDR3 totals 16 residues. Germline V gene sequence: CDR1 SGDLS, CDR2 YYNGEE. CDR3 DNA sequence: TGTGCCAGCGCTAGACTAGCGGGAGCCCCTAGGGGCGAGCAGTACTTC. It codes for CASARLAGAPRGEQYF.

CDR3 loop: CASSAGLAGTDTQYF. As DNA, the CDR3 is TGCGCCAGCAGTGCGGGACTAGCGGGCACAGATACGCAGTATTTT. The chain carries TRBV5-1 and TRBJ2-3, with 11 bases identical to TRBD2. V lost 5 bases and J lost 1; bases outside the gene matches: 3. Germline CDR1 SGHRS, CDR2 YFSETQ. The CDR3 is 15 residues long.

The chain recombines TRBV19 with TRBJ2-1; 11 bases fit TRBD2. In germline, CDR1 is LNHDA, CDR2 SQIVND (reference sequence). The CDR3 runs to 17 residues. Unmatched junction bases numbered 15, after V lost 10 bases and J lost 4 bases. In DNA, the CDR3 is TGTGCCACCAACTCGGCTACTAGCGGGAGTGAGTACAATGAGCAGTTCTTC. Encoded protein: CATNSATSGSEYNEQFF.

This chain links TRBV2 with TRBJ2-1, with D perhaps matching TRBD2 (6 bases). Germline CDR1 and CDR2: SNHLY and FYNNEI. Trimming took 6 bases from V and 4 from J, leaving 19 bases between them. The CDR3 runs 16 residues. The CDR3 protein is CASSPMLLAEYNEQFF. The CDR3, as DNA: TGTGCCAGCAGCCCTATGTTACTAGCTGAGTACAATGAGCAGTTCTTC.

The chain has TRBV27 and TRBJ2-7, with 9 positions matching TRBD2. Germline-derived CDR1 and CDR2 are MNHEY and SMNVEV (reference sequence). The CDR3 spans 15 residues. V trimming: 4 bases; J trimming: 2 bases; junction bases outside the gene matches: 6. CDR3 sequence: CASSWPASGAYEQYF. CDR3 DNA: TGTGCCAGCAGTTGGCCCGCTAGCGGGGCCTACGAGCAGTACTTC.

The V and J genes are TRBV5-1 and TRBJ2-1, with 9 nucleotides matching TRBD2. This CDR3 is built from 15 residues. Germline CDR1 and CDR2: SGHRS and YFSETQ. V was pared by 9 bases and J by 0 bases, with 7 bases of the junction left unmatched. The CDR3 DNA sequence: TGCGCCACCGAGCGGGGGGACAGCTCCTACAATGAGCAGTTCTTC. This encodes CATERGDSSYNEQFF.

This clone has just one count. This chain uses TRBV2 with TRBJ2-5; 8 bases fit TRBD1. Germline lookup yields CDR1 SNHLY and CDR2 FYNNEI. J gave up 4 bases and V 6 bases, and 13 bases lay outside the gene matches. The CDR3 is 16 amino acids. In DNA, the CDR3 is TGTGCCAGCAGAGGAGACAGGGGACCGACGCGAGAGACCCAGTACTTC. Translation: CASRGDRGPTRETQYF. Based on the CDR3 plus reference TRBV2 and TRBJ2-5, the full variable domain is EPEVTQTPSHQVTQMGQEVILRCVPISNHLYFYWYRQILGQKVEFLVSFYNNEISEKSEIFDDQFSVERPDGSNFTLKIRSTKLEDSAMYFCASRGDRGPTRETQYFGPGTRLLVL.

The V call is TRBV2, the J call TRBJ2-3; D is possibly TRBD1 (5 bases). The CDR3 runs to 14 residues. Germline lookup yields CDR1 SNHLY and CDR2 FYNNEI. The V and J ends lost 4 bases and 3 bases respectively, with 11 bases between them. The CDR3: CASSVLSGTDTQYF. CDR3 nucleotides: TGTGCCAGCAGTGTGCTATCAGGGACAGATACGCAGTATTTT.

This chain links TRBV10-2 with TRBJ2-7; 8 bases are shared with TRBD1. Germline lookup yields CDR1 WSHSY and CDR2 SAAADI. Trimming removed 4 bases from V and 4 bases from J; junction bases left unmatched: 15. CDR3 size: 17 residues. CDR3 in amino acids: CASSGGGPGTGSYEQYF. CDR3 sequence (DNA): TGCGCCAGCAGTGGGGGCGGGCCGGGGACAGGCTCTTACGAGCAGTACTTC.

The chain couples TRBV6-1 to TRBJ2-2; 9 nucleotides align to TRBD2. Trimming at V came to 6 bases and at J to 4 bases, leaving 6 bases not matched to a gene. From germline, CDR1 is MNHNS and CDR2 SASEGT. The CDR3 is 15 amino acids. CDR3 amino acids: CASRVTGLATGELFF. CDR3 coding DNA: TGTGCCAGCAGGGTAACGGGACTAGCCACCGGGGAGCTGTTTTTT.